One sample yielded the 24 T cell receptor beta chains listed below, sequenced in a study of blood T cell repertoires in COVID-19 (dated by TCRdb to 2020 to 2022). Libraries were made using the immunoSEQ multiplex PCR assay. This immuneACCESS table, as held by TCRdb, lists in-frame sequences with V and J called but not all clones. Of the missing ones, under half trace to an unresolved V gene in checked studies; the others have no known cause. The sample table records around 100,000 clones; approximately 79% of these occur just once. The ten largest clones capture about 3.9% of the sample. Input material: peripheral blood. The receptors were gathered from a man aged 65 to 85 with COVID-19, enrolled during active disease.

The chain has TRBV10-3 and TRBJ2-5; a weak D match, TRBD1 (7 bases). V was trimmed by 5 bases and J by 2 bases, leaving 18 bases between them. The CDR3 spans 16 residues. Germline V gene data show CDR1 as ENHRY and CDR2 as SYGVKD. CDR3 loop: CAISKDRAGQQETQYF. The CDR3 DNA is TGTGCCATCAGTAAAGACCGGGCGGGACAGCAAGAGACCCAGTACTTC.

The table lists this clone with a count of one. Compared with germline, one end of the junction differs, possibly owing to a read error. Different DNA sequences within this sample yield the same CDR3. This chain links TRBV2 with TRBJ1-5; D possibly corresponds to TRBD1 (5 bases). Germline V CDR1 and CDR2: SNHLY, FYNNEI. The CDR3 consists of 14 residues. The DNA of the CDR3 is TGTGCCAGCAACCTGGGGGACTCAAATCAGCCCCAGCACTTT. It codes for CASNLGDSNQPQHF.

Notes on this clone: At one end the junction does not follow the germline gene, possibly because of a read error. This chain uses TRBV7-2 with TRBJ2-7; TRBD2 matches at 13 bases. Germline-derived CDR1 and CDR2 are SGHTA and FQGNSA. The CDR3 consists of 12 residues. The CDR3 DNA reads TGTGCCAGCAGCTGGGGGACTAGCGGGACCGACTTC. This gives the protein CASSWGTSGTDF.

This chain uses TRBV5-4 with TRBJ2-7, with TRBD2 matching over 13 bases. V dropped 4 bases and J dropped 2; count of bases not matched to a gene: 3. Germline CDR1 SGHNT, CDR2 YYREEE (reference sequence). The CDR3 spans 15 residues. CDR3: CASSILAGGPYEQYF. Written as DNA, the CDR3 is TGTGCCAGCAGCATACTAGCGGGAGGGCCCTACGAGCAGTACTTC.

V gene TRBV9 combines with J gene TRBJ2-7; 12 bases agree with TRBD2. Germline loops: CDR1 SGDLS, CDR2 YYNGEE. V dropped 0 bases and J dropped 6; count of bases not matched to a gene: 10. This CDR3 is 17 amino acids long. The CDR3 spells CASSVASSGRAVSEQYF. CDR3 sequence (DNA): TGTGCCAGCAGCGTAGCGTCTAGCGGGAGGGCCGTGAGCGAGCAGTACTTC.

This chain joins TRBV7-2 and TRBJ2-7; 9 positions agree with TRBD2. Germline CDR1 SGHTA, CDR2 FQGNSA. The CDR3 is made up of 16 amino acids. Trimming at V came to 2 bases and at J to 3 bases, leaving 8 bases not matched to a gene. The CDR3 protein is CASSLNIAGAGYEQYF. Written as DNA, the CDR3 is TGTGCCAGCAGCTTAAACATAGCGGGAGCAGGCTACGAGCAGTACTTC.

In its sample, this clone was seen a few times. This sequence joins TRBV28 and TRBJ2-7, with 9 positions matching TRBD1. The germline V gene encodes CDR1 MDHEN and CDR2 SYDVKM. CDR3 length: 16 residues. Losses at the gene ends were 7 bases for V and 4 bases for J; bases not matched to a gene: 14. The DNA of the CDR3 is TGTGCCAGCACCTCCCCACGACCGGGACAGGGTTACGAGCAGTACTTC. This gives the protein CASTSPRPGQGYEQYF.

V gene TRBV7-2 combines with J gene TRBJ1-1; D might be TRBD1 (5 bases). The CDR3 length is 14 residues. Trimming left V 2 bases short and J 4 bases short, with 11 bases between. Germline values: CDR1 SGHTA, CDR2 FQGNSA. The CDR3 sequence is CASSLIQGSTEAFF. The CDR3 region has the DNA TGTGCCAGCAGCTTAATTCAGGGCTCCACTGAAGCTTTCTTT.

The V call is TRBV19, the J call TRBJ2-7; 10 bases are a match to TRBD1. Trimming removed 2 bases from V and 6 bases from J; junction bases left unmatched: 7. CDR3 length equals 15 residues. Germline CDR1 and CDR2: LNHDA and SQIVND (reference sequence). The CDR3 DNA reads TGTGCCAGTAGTATATCAGCCGGGACAGGGGTCGAGCAGTACTTC. Amino acids: CASSISAGTGVEQYF.

In this sample, this clone turned up once. DNA of the CDR3: TGTGCCAGCAGTTTAGGGCAGGGGAACAACTACGAGCAGTACTTC. Protein product: CASSLGQGNNYEQYF. V and J are TRBV27 and TRBJ2-7, with TRBD1 as a possible D gene (6 bases). The CDR3 runs to 15 residues. Germline V CDR1 and CDR2: MNHEY, SMNVEV (reference sequence). Trimming left V 2 bases short and J 3 bases short, with 14 bases between.

CDR3 protein: CASSPGQAINQPQHF. The CDR3 region has the DNA TGTGCCAGCTCACCGGGACAGGCGATCAATCAGCCCCAGCATTTT. J is TRBJ1-5 and V is TRBV18; 8 bases are a match to TRBD1. Unmatched junction bases numbered 4, after V lost 3 bases and J lost 3 bases. Germline assignment: CDR1 KGHSH and CDR2 LQKENI. This CDR3 is 15 amino acids long.

The rearrangement uses TRBV28 and TRBJ2-2; TRBD2 is a possible D gene (5 bases). The germline V and J ends were trimmed by 7 bases and 1 base, with 10 bases remaining between them. CDR1 MDHEN and CDR2 SYDVKM come from the germline V gene. The CDR3 contains 14 residues. CDR3 DNA: TGTGCCAGCACTACGGGGTGGAACACCGGGGAGCTGTTTTTT. Protein: CASTTGWNTGELFF.

The J gene is TRBJ2-3, the V gene TRBV5-1; possible D gene TRBD2, 6 bases. V was cut by 3 bases and J by 4 bases, with 6 bases left in between. The germline V gene encodes CDR1 SGHRS and CDR2 YFSETQ. CDR3 size: 12 residues. The CDR3 region has the DNA TGCGCCAGCAGCTGGGGGGCAGATACGCAGTATTTT. Its protein product is CASSWGADTQYF. The full variable domain, completed using reference TRBV5-1 and TRBJ2-3, is KAGVTQTPRYLIKTRGQQVTLSCSPISGHRSVSWYQQTPGQGLQFLFEYFSETQRNKGNFPGRFSGRQFSNSRSEMNVSTLELGDSALYLCASSWGADTQYFGPGTRLTVL.

The CDR3 spells CASSPFSFYNEQFF. As DNA, the CDR3 is TGTGCCAGCAGTCCATTTAGCTTCTACAATGAGCAGTTCTTC. The chain is built from TRBV6-5 and TRBJ2-1; D unclear. The CDR3 is 14 residues long. Germline CDR1 MNHEY, CDR2 SVGAGI. Trimming took off 5 bases at V and 3 bases at J, with 11 bases between the two ends.

The chain couples TRBV29-1 to TRBJ2-1; D not certain. This CDR3 comprises 12 residues. The V end lost 1 base, the J end lost 6 bases, and 7 bases lay between the germline ends. Germline V gene sequence: CDR1 SQVTM, CDR2 ANQGSEA. The CDR3 sequence: CSVEGTLNEQFF. CDR3 bases: TGCAGCGTTGAAGGCACTCTCAATGAGCAGTTCTTC.

This clone has just a few counts. The rearrangement uses TRBV21-1 and TRBJ2-1; TRBD2, the table's D call, was not compared with the DNA. TRBV21-1 is an annotated pseudogene. This CDR3 spans 15 amino acids. CDR3 amino acids: CASSTRRITLPEQFF. The CDR3 DNA sequence: TGTGCCAGCAGCACGAGGAGGATTACCCTCCCTGAGCAGTTCTTC.

The chain joins TRBV7-9 to TRBJ2-1; 8 bases match TRBD2. Trimming at V came to 5 bases and at J to 4 bases, leaving 10 bases not matched to a gene. Germline assignment: CDR1 SEHNR and CDR2 FQNEAQ (reference sequence). The CDR3 covers 16 residues. CDR3 nucleotide sequence: TGTGCCAGCAGCCATCGGCTAGCGGGCCTTTACAATGAGCAGTTCTTC. Translating it yields CASSHRLAGLYNEQFF.

This chain joins TRBV7-2 and TRBJ2-2; possible D gene TRBD2, 6 bases. Germline V gene data show CDR1 as SGHTA and CDR2 as FQGNSA. The CDR3 has 15 residues. Between the trimmed V and J ends, which lost 6 bases and 3 bases, there was a span of 14 bases. The DNA for the CDR3 is TGTGCCAGCAGTCGTCCGGGACTGTACACCGGGGAGCTGTTTTTT. It translates to CASSRPGLYTGELFF.

V usage is TRBV28 and J usage is TRBJ1-2; 8 nucleotides align to TRBD1. The CDR3 spans 15 residues. The germline V gene encodes CDR1 MDHEN and CDR2 SYDVKM. Trimming cost V 2 bases and J 6 bases; bases outside gene matches: 8. CDR3 coding DNA: TGTGCCAGCAGTTTACACCGACAGGGGATCGATGGCTACACCTTC. Its translation: CASSLHRQGIDGYTF.

With respect to this clone: In the same sample, other DNA sequences code for this CDR3. This chain joins TRBV5-1 and TRBJ2-7; TRBD1 aligns across 10 bases. Germline CDR1 SGHRS, CDR2 YFSETQ. V was pared by 4 bases and J by 2 bases, with 6 bases of the junction left unmatched. The CDR3 is made up of 15 amino acids. DNA for the CDR3: TGCGCCAGCAGCCTCCGGGACAGGGGTACCTACGAGCAGTACTTC. Translating it yields CASSLRDRGTYEQYF.

This clone was counted between two and nine times. The chain couples TRBV18 to TRBJ2-1; 8 nucleotides line up with TRBD1. The CDR3 is made up of 20 amino acids. After removal of 1 base from V and 2 bases from J, the junction contained 16 bases not matched to a gene. The germline V gene encodes CDR1 KGHSH and CDR2 LQKENI. CDR3 protein: CASSPRGRGRILSPYNEQFF. CDR3 DNA sequence: TGTGCCAGCTCACCACGAGGCAGGGGGCGCATCCTGAGCCCCTACAATGAGCAGTTCTTC.

Note on this clone: The sample has other DNA sequences that encode this CDR3 too. The chain combines TRBV9 with TRBJ1-4; 9 bases agree with TRBD1. The V gene's germline CDR1 is SGDLS and CDR2 YYNGEE. With 0 bases clipped from V and 7 bases from J, the junction kept 1 base outside the gene matches. This CDR3 has 14 amino acids. The CDR3 is CASSVGQGGEKLFF. The CDR3 nucleotides are TGTGCCAGCAGCGTAGGACAGGGGGGTGAAAAACTGTTTTTT.

The genes are TRBV4-2 and TRBJ2-3; 7 bases agree with TRBD2. CDR1 is LGHNA and CDR2 is YNFKEQ in the germline V gene. V was pared by 0 bases and J by 6 bases, with 18 bases of the junction left unmatched. The CDR3 is 19 amino acids. The CDR3 nucleotides read TGTGCCAGCAGCCAAGATCTACCAAGCGGGATATCGGGTTTGGATACGCAGTATTTT. Translating it yields CASSQDLPSGISGLDTQYF.

This clone was picked up one time. This chain links TRBV15 with TRBJ2-1; 7 nucleotides line up with TRBD2. Trimming removed 3 bases from V and 9 bases from J; junction bases left unmatched: 5. Germline CDR1 is LNHNV and CDR2 is YYDKDF (reference sequence). CDR3 length: 13 residues. In nucleotides, the CDR3 is TGTGCCACCAGCAGGGGGGGAGGGCCTGAGCAGTTCTTC. Residues: CATSRGGGPEQFF.